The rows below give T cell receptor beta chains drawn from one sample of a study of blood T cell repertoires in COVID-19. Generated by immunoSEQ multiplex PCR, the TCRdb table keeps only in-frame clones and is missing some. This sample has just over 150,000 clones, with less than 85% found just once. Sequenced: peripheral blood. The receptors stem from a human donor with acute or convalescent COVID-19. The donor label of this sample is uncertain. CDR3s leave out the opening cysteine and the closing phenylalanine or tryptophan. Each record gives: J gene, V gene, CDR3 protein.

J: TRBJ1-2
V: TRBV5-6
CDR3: ASSRRDRGSFDYGYT

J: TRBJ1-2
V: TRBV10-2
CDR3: ASRQVEVEVYGYT

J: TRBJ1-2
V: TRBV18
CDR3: ASSPDKAGGYT

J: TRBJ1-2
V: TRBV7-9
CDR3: ASSPRYRGEGDGYT

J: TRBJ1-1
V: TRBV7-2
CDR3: ASSLDGSGTEAF

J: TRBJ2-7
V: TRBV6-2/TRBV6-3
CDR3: ASSEILSGQKVYEQY

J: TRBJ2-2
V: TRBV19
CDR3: ASSIRQGNTGELF

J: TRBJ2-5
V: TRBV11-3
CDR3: ASSLDRVGGGQETQY

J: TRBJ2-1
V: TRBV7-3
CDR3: ASSSRSSYNEQF

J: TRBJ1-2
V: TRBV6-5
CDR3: ASSPWGQGDGYT

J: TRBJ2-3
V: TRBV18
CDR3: ASSPGESADTQY

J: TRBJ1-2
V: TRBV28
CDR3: ASSLYRSPNYGYT

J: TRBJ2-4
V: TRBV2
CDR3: ASSENGAAKNIQY

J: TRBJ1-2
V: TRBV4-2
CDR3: ASSQDHGGNT

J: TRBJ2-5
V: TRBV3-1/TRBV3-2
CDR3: ASSLMGAAIQGTQY

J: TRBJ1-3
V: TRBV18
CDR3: ASSPWDRAGNTIY

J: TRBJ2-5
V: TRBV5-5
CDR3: ASRISGASQETQY

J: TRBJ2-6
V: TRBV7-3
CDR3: ASSPSSGANVLT

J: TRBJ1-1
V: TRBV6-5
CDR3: ASSYSQQSNTEAF

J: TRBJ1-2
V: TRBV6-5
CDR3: ASSNGQRYT

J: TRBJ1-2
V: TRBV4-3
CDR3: ASSQVSGAGGYT

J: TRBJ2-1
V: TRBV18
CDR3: ASSPTPGTDYNEQF

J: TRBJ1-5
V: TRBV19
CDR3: ASTGTKGEH

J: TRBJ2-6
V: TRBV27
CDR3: ASSFTGPSGANVLT

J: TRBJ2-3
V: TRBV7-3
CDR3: ASSLTPGIDTQY

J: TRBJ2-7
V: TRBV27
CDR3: ASSYRDTKYEQY

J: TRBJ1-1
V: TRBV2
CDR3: ASSAHRGLTEAF

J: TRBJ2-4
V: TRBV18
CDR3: ASSPLGSIAKNIQY

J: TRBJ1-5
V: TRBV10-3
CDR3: AISDRDKNQPQH

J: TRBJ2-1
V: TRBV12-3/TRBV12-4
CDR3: ASSDSYSNEQF

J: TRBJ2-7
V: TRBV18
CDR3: ASSPIGQRSYEQY

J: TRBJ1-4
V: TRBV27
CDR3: ASRGTANEKLF

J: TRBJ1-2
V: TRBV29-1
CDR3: SAYQGGYGYT

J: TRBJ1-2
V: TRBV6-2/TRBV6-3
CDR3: ASSYRQYYGYT

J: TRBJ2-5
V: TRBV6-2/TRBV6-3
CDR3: ASSRGGRQETQY

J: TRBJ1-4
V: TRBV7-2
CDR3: ASSDRGEKLF

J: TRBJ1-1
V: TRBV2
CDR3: ASGIGRVNTEAF

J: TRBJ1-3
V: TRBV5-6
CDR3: ASSFGRGISGNTIY

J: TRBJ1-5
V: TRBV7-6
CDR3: ASSGQPYSNQPQH

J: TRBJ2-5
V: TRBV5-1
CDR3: ASSLGQVAETQY

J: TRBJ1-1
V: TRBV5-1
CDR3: ASAKLGGNTEAF

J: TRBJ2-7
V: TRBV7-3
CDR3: ASSPGGPAYEQY

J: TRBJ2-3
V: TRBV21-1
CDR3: ASNGLLTDTQY

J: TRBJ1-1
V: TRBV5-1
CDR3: ASSADTVEAF

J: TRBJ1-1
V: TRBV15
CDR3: ATSRGLPGGSTEAF

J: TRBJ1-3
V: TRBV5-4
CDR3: ASSLTGQGSGNTIY

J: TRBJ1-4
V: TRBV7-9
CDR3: ASSLQLMDEKLF

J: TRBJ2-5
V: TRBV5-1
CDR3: ASSLQTGRGETQY

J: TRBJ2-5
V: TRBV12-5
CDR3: ASGRGGQETQY